One sample yielded the 7 T cell receptor beta chains listed below, sequenced in a study of T cells expressing NK-cell markers. For each CDR3 protein, TCRdb gives one entry from its re-call of the 5' RACE reads, without DNA. Its clone listing holds roughly 170,000 distinct CDR3 sequences. Sequencing was performed on blood T cells: a sorted CD56 or NKG2C T cell subset, CD4+ or CD8+ T cells, or bulk PBMC T cells (not recorded which). These receptors were collected from a woman between 18 and 70 years old in good health.

The rearrangement joins TRBV5-1 to TRBJ2-3; TCRdb names TRBD2, which stays unverified in the absence of DNA. The CDR3 contains 15 residues. Per germline, CDR1 SGHRS and CDR2 YFSETQ. The CDR3 here is CASFGAGGPQDTQYF.

CDR3 amino acids: CASSVNLEQFF. This rearrangement joins TRBV12-3 or TRBV12-4 to TRBJ2-1. This CDR3 spans 11 amino acids.

This rearrangement joins TRBV5-1 to TRBJ2-7. Germline lookup yields CDR1 SGHRS and CDR2 YFSETQ. The CDR3 contains 13 residues. The CDR3 protein is CASSSVGVYEQYF.

The chain couples TRBV5-1 to TRBJ2-7; TCRdb indicates TRBD2, and absent DNA this call remains unverified. The CDR3 runs to 15 residues. Germline V gene lookup returns CDR1 SGHRS and CDR2 YFSETQ. The CDR3 loop is CASSWDRASPDEQYF.

The V call is TRBV5-1, the J call TRBJ2-1; the TRBD2 assignment by TCRdb is unverifiable without DNA. In germline, CDR1 is SGHRS, CDR2 YFSETQ. The CDR3 is 15 residues long. CDR3 in amino acids: CASSGLAGGGGEQFF.

The rearrangement joins TRBV6-1 to TRBJ1-1; TCRdb reports TRBD1, a call that lacks DNA to check it against. Germline V gives CDR1 MNHNS, CDR2 SASEGT. The CDR3 is made up of 13 amino acids. CDR3 sequence: CASTPGHNTEAFF.

Its frequency marks this clonotype as medium-sized. The chain couples TRBV4-1 to TRBJ1-5; there is no DNA to check the TCRdb D call of TRBD1. CDR1 and CDR2 from the germline V gene are MGHRA and YSYEKL. The CDR3 sequence is 17 residues long. The CDR3: CASSANLGTGGFQPQHF.